This TCR beta chain was sequenced during a study of T cell responses to AZD1222 COVID-19 vaccine. With 5 bases clipped from V and 2 bases from J, the junction kept 8 bases outside the gene matches. This CDR3 comprises 16 residues. Per germline, CDR1 SGHNT and CDR2 YENEEA. Sequencing used immunoSEQ multiplex PCR; TCRdb keeps in-frame clones, though not all of them. This sample has approximately 81,000 clones, with 85% to 95% found just once. The sequences come from peripheral blood, collected on day 0 of MenACWY control vaccination. The origin of this receptor is an adult in good health. The chain is built from TRBV11-3 and TRBJ2-2; 7 bases are shared with TRBD2. CDR3 sequence (DNA): TGTGCCAGCAGCCAGCGGAGCGGGACTAACACCGGGGAGCTGTTTTTT. Residues: CASSQRSGTNTGELFF. The entire variable domain, with the rest obtained from reference TRBV11-3 and TRBJ2-2, is as follows: EAGVVQSPRYKIIEKKQPVAFWCNPISGHNTLYWYLQNLGQGPELLIRYENEEAVDDSQLPKDRFSAERLKGVDSTLKIQPAELGDSAVYLCASSQRSGTNTGELFFGEGSRLTVL.